The rows below give T cell receptor beta chains drawn from one sample of a study of CD8 T cells in Susac syndrome. TCRdb analysed the immunoSEQ multiplex PCR reads with MiXCR anew, one entry per CDR3 protein. The sample carries 350,000 to 550,000 distinct CDR3 sequences, around 83% recorded once. The sequencing sample was made of CD8+ T cells from PBMCs. The receptors derive from a human donor with multiple sclerosis. Each CDR3 is given without its conserved first and last residue.

>TRBV4-2
ASRLTSTDTQY
>TRBV3-1
ASSQGAGGPHEQY
>TRBV6-6
ASSPGPDPTHEQF
>TRBV30
AWGGGRGYGYT
>TRBV27
ASSPLLRGGEAF
>TRBV29-1
SVERTSGRVYNEQF
>TRBV5-8
ASSLNIRIGAGNTIY
>TRBV3-1
ASSQDRVGAVYQETQY
>TRBV27
ASSRDRVNGELF
>TRBV5-1
ASSWGLAGVTGELF
>TRBV9
ASSAYGTVSEKLF
>TRBV25-1
ASSGVDSYEQY
>TRBV20-1
SARDLAGQDTQY
>TRBV11-2
ASSFWGQGAGNTEAF
>TRBV29-1
SVVNDLVDPTDTQY
>TRBV29-1
SVWREGHGYT
>TRBV15
ATSGSGLAGGPNTQY
>TRBV29-1
SGGEGGYEQY
>TRBV4-1
ASSQEVTQGGEQY
>TRBV27
ASSNPRLAGTHNEQF
>TRBV6-6
ASSPDPTGGELF
>TRBV20-1
SARERGVFYGYT
>TRBV29-1
SVAVTGGGEQY
>TRBV5-4
ASSLWDDKETQY
>TRBV4-1
ASSQILSSEQY
>TRBV27
ASSRGTNTEAF
>TRBV7-9
ASSHVQGFSYNEQF
>TRBV15
ATSREGFYGYT
>TRBV19
ASTPYGVGENEQF
>TRBV27
ASSLFAGGTGGYT
>TRBV27
ASSFGSLYNEQF
>TRBV11-2
ASSRPSGANVLT
>TRBV6-6
ASFSYNEQF
>TRBV7-4
ASSLVWGPLRETQY
>TRBV3-1
ASSDGTGGVLTEAS
>TRBV10-3
AISDPGQGVATEAF
>TRBV25-1
ASSEWPSLYGYT
>TRBV5-1
ASSSTGTGDYTNTGELF
>TRBV9
ASSAYGTNPGELF
>TRBV28
ASSLSRQGNQPQH
>TRBV5-4
ASSLAGQALSSSYNEQF
>TRBV6-5
ASSYSLGIAGGHEQY
>TRBV5-6
ASSLAAASYNSPLH
>TRBV6-5
ASSYLSGSSDTQY
>TRBV19
AIDGTDNYGYT
>TRBV27
ASSSYRDPEAF
>TRBV30
AWGEQTPLH
>TRBV2
ASSGSVFGGTQY
>TRBV12-3/TRBV12-4
ASSPGLAYTGELF
>TRBV6-1
ASSEWPLPSYEQY
>TRBV5-4
ASTWDRAYQGYTEAF
>TRBV5-1
ASSVGQANYYGYT
>TRBV27
ASSLTQRNGYT
>TRBV28
ASSLLGQGGANVLT
>TRBV7-9
ASSPPGAEFEQF